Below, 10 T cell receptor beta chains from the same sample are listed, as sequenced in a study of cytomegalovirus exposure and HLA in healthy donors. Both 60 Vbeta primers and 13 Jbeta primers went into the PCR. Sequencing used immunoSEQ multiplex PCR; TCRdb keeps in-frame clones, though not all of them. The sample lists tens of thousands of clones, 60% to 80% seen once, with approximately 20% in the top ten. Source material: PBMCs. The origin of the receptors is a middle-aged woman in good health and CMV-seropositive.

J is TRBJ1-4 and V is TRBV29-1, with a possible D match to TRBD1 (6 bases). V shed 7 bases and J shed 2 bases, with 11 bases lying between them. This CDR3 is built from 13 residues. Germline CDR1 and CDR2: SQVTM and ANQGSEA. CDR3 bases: TGCAGCGCAGCGGGACATACTAATGAAAAACTGTTTTTT. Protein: CSAAGHTNEKLFF.

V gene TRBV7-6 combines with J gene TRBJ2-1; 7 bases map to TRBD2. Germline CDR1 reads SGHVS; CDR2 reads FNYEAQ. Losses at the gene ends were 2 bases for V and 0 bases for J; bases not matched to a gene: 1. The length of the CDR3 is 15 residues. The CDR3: CASSLRDYSYNEQFF. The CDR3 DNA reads TGTGCCAGCAGCTTAAGGGACTACTCCTACAATGAGCAGTTCTTC.

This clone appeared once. This chain's CDR3 is CASSVGTSVGGETQYF. The CDR3 DNA is TGTGCCAGCAGCGTAGGGACTAGCGTTGGGGGGGAGACCCAGTACTTC. The rearrangement joins TRBV9 to TRBJ2-5; 9 bases agree with TRBD2. V was clipped by 0 bases and J by 5 bases; unmatched bases: 8. The CDR3 has 16 amino acids. Germline CDR1 SGDLS, CDR2 YYNGEE.

CDR3 protein: CASTTWGTSGTNEQFF. Here the CDR3 DNA reads TGTGCCAGCACCACTTGGGGGACTAGCGGGACGAATGAGCAGTTCTTC. This chain joins TRBV7-2 and TRBJ2-1; 13 bases are a match to TRBD2. The V gene's germline CDR1 is SGHTA and CDR2 FQGNSA. The CDR3 totals 16 residues. Trimming cost V 7 bases and J 7 bases; bases outside gene matches: 10.

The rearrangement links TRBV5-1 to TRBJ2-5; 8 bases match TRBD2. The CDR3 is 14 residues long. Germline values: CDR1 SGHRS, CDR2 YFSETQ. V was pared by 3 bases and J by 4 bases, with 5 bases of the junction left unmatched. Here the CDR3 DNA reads TGCGCCAGCAGCTCGGGGGGGTCCGGAGAGACCCAGTACTTC. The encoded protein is CASSSGGSGETQYF.

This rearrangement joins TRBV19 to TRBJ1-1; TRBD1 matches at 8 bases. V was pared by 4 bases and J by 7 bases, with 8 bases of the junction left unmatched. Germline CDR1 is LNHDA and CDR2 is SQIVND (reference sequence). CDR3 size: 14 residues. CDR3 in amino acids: CASSKSWTGSEAFF. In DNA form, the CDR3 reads TGTGCCAGTAGTAAATCCTGGACAGGGAGTGAAGCTTTCTTT.

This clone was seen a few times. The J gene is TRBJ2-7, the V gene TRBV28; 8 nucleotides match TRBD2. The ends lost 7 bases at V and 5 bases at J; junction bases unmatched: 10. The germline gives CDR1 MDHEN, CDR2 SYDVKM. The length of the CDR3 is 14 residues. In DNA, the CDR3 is TGTGCCAGCACCACCCGGGAGGGGAACCACGAGCAGTACTTC. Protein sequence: CASTTREGNHEQYF.

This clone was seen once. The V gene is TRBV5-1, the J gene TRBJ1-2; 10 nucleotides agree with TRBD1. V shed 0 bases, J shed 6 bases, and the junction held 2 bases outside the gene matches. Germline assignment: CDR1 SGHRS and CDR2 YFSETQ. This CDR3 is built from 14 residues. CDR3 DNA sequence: TGCGCCAGCAGCTTGGGACAGGGGGCGCATGGCTACACCTTC. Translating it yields CASSLGQGAHGYTF. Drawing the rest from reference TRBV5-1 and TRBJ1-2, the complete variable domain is KAGVTQTPRYLIKTRGQQVTLSCSPISGHRSVSWYQQTPGQGLQFLFEYFSETQRNKGNFPGRFSGRQFSNSRSEMNVSTLELGDSALYLCASSLGQGAHGYTFGSGTRLTVV.

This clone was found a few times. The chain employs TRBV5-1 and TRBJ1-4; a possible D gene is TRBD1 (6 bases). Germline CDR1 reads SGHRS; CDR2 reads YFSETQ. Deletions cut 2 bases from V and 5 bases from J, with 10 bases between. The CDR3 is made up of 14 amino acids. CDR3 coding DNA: TGCGCCAGCAGCTTTAGTCAGGGGAATGAAAAACTGTTTTTT. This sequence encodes CASSFSQGNEKLFF. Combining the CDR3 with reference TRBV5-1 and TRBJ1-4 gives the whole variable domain KAGVTQTPRYLIKTRGQQVTLSCSPISGHRSVSWYQQTPGQGLQFLFEYFSETQRNKGNFPGRFSGRQFSNSRSEMNVSTLELGDSALYLCASSFSQGNEKLFFGSGTQLSVL.

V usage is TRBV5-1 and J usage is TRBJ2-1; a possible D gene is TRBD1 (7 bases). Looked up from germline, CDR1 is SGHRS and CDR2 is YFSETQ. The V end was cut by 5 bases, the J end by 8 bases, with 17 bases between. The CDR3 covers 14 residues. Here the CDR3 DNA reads TGCGCCAGCAGGAAAGTTGGAGGGGGCGATGAGCAGTTCTTC. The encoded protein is CASRKVGGGDEQFF.